The present entry profiles one T cell receptor (beta chain) with its context. The antigen is unknown. Germline values: CDR1 SGHRS, CDR2 YFSETQ. V was trimmed by 2 bases and J by 4 bases, leaving 9 bases between them. The CDR3 spans 13 residues. The sample originates from a study of graft-versus-host responses after intestinal transplantation. As for the study in general: Recipients had multivisceral, liver-intestinal, or isolated intestinal transplants. Every transplant recipient was induced with anti-thymocyte globulin, then maintained on tacrolimus and steroids for around 3 years. Findings of the study overall: Peak levels of circulating GvH clones tracked with early post-transplant HvG declines. Those patients showing graft-donor T cell macrochimerism displayed high graft-versus-host to host-versus-graft clonal ratios in allografts.

Sequencing was performed with immunoSEQ multiplex PCR; in TCRdb, only in-frame clones are kept and a portion is missing. The sample has under 95,000 clones; about 87% are singletons. The sequence came from a human donor who was the organ donor for an intestinal transplant. The rearrangement links TRBV5-1 to TRBJ2-5, with D perhaps matching TRBD2 (5 bases). This specimen was unstimulated CD4+ T cells sorted from spleen or lymph node cells, taken before transplant. The CDR3 sequence: CASSFGVTETQYF. CDR3 nucleotide sequence: TGCGCCAGCAGCTTCGGGGTTACAGAGACCCAGTACTTC.